A single sample gave rise to the 20 T cell receptor beta chains below, sequenced in a study of PD-L1 blockade in urothelial cancer. The protocol was immunoSEQ multiplex PCR, while the TCRdb copy is restricted to in-frame clones and leaves out a portion. The table includes about 42,000 clones, approximately 80% detected once. Source: PBMCs, taken around atezolizumab (anti-PD-L1) treatment. Receptor source: a man between 65 and 85 years old with urothelial cancer.

This chain connects TRBV11-3 to TRBJ2-5, with TRBD2 matching 10 bases. V shed 1 base and J 5 bases; nucleotides not matched to a gene: 7. The CDR3 extends over 16 amino acids. Germline V gene data show CDR1 as SGHNT and CDR2 as YENEEA. CDR3 nucleotide sequence: TGTGCCAGCAGCTTAGGGCTCGTAGCGGGAGGTGAGACCCAGTACTTC. Translated: CASSLGLVAGGETQYF.

The chain has TRBV5-4 and TRBJ2-7; D not resolved. There are 14 residues in the CDR3. CDR1 is SGHNT and CDR2 is YYREEE in the germline V gene (reference sequence). V lost 0 bases, J lost 7 bases, and 14 bases lay in between. The CDR3 reads CASSLGESGWEQYF. The CDR3 DNA is TGTGCCAGCAGCTTGGGAGAGTCTGGTTGGGAGCAGTACTTC.

V gene TRBV28 combines with J gene TRBJ2-7; D gene uncertain. Germline values: CDR1 MDHEN, CDR2 SYDVKM. This CDR3 region has 12 residues. V was clipped by 5 bases and J by 3 bases, with 8 bases between them. As DNA, the CDR3 is TGTGCCAGCAGTCTCAGGATCTACGAGCAGTACTTC. Its translation is CASSLRIYEQYF. Full variable domain (remainder filled in from reference TRBV28 and TRBJ2-7): DVKVTQSSRYLVKRTGEKVFLECVQDMDHENMFWYRQDPGLGLRLIYFSYDVKMKEKGDIPEGYSVSREKKERFSLILESASTNQTSMYLCASSLRIYEQYFGPGTRLTVT.

This clone was seen more than once but under ten times. The rearrangement joins TRBV5-6 to TRBJ2-7; 9 bases map to TRBD2. Germline V lookup: CDR1 SGHDT, CDR2 YYEEEE. This CDR3 is built from 14 residues. V shed 1 base and J 6 bases; nucleotides not matched to a gene: 5. The CDR3 DNA follows: TGTGCCAGCAGCTTGATAGCGGGAGATAGCGAGCAGTACTTC. Translated, it gives CASSLIAGDSEQYF. Looking up the rest from reference TRBV5-6 and TRBJ2-7 gives the full variable domain: DAGVTQSPTHLIKTRGQQVTLRCSPKSGHDTVSWYQQALGQGPQFIFQYYEEEERQRGNFPDRFSGHQFPNYSSELNVNALLLGDSALYLCASSLIAGDSEQYFGPGTRLTVT.

The chain recombines TRBV27 with TRBJ2-1, with 11 bases matching TRBD2. The CDR3 length is 16 residues. Germline CDR1 and CDR2: MNHEY and SMNVEV (reference sequence). J lost 8 bases, V lost 4 bases, and 10 bases had no gene match. CDR3 sequence: CASSSPYSGRADEQFF. The CDR3 DNA sequence: TGTGCCAGCAGTTCCCCCTATAGCGGGAGGGCTGATGAGCAGTTCTTC.

The rearrangement joins TRBV4-1 to TRBJ1-4, with D unresolved. Trimming shortened V by 3 bases and J by 8 bases, and 19 bases separated the two germline ends. This CDR3 spans 16 amino acids. Germline V lookup: CDR1 MGHRA, CDR2 YSYEKL. The CDR3 region is CASSHPGEGGKEKLFF. The CDR3 DNA reads as TGCGCCAGCAGCCATCCCGGGGAGGGAGGAAAGGAAAAACTGTTTTTT.

The chain has TRBV4-2 and TRBJ2-7; maybe TRBD2 (5 bases). V was cut by 0 bases and J by 5 bases, with 11 bases left in between. This CDR3 has 14 amino acids. The V gene's germline CDR1 is LGHNA and CDR2 YNFKEQ. The CDR3 region has the DNA TGTGCCAGCAGCCAAGATCCGGGATCCCACGAGCAGTACTTC. Protein: CASSQDPGSHEQYF.

The chain uses TRBV28 and TRBJ2-1; no firm D call. This CDR3 comprises 14 residues. Germline loops: CDR1 MDHEN, CDR2 SYDVKM. Trimming cost V 9 bases and J 0 bases, with 12 bases left between them. The CDR3 DNA sequence: TGTGCCAGTTCTCTCCGTTCCTCCTACAATGAGCAGTTCTTC. This gives the protein CASSLRSSYNEQFF.

The chain carries TRBV11-2 and TRBJ2-3; TRBD1 aligns across 8 bases. There are 15 residues in the CDR3. J lost 8 bases, V lost 3 bases, and 10 bases had no gene match. The germline V gene has CDR1 SGHAT and CDR2 FQNNGV. As DNA, the CDR3 is TGTGCCAGCAGCTTGGGTGGACAGGGCGGAGGTACGCAGTATTTT. Protein product: CASSLGGQGGGTQYF.

This clone has a single count. V gene TRBV7-2 combines with J gene TRBJ2-1; 11 positions agree with TRBD2. The length of the CDR3 is 18 residues. Germline CDR1 and CDR2: SGHTA and FQGNSA. Trimming took 5 bases from V and 8 from J; bases not matched to a gene: 17. The CDR3 sequence: CASSEKGPLAGEGYEQFF. The CDR3 DNA reads TGTGCCAGCAGCGAAAAGGGGCCACTAGCGGGAGAGGGCTATGAGCAGTTCTTC.

The chain is built from TRBV6-1 and TRBJ1-1; D unresolved. The germline V gene encodes CDR1 MNHNS and CDR2 SASEGT. V was cut by 6 bases and J by 0 bases, with 8 bases left in between. This CDR3 is 13 amino acids long. The CDR3 region is CASSGLLNTEAFF. DNA for the CDR3: TGTGCCAGCAGCGGACTCTTGAACACTGAAGCTTTCTTT.

The rearrangement uses TRBV5-4 and TRBJ2-4; D may be TRBD2 (6 bases). The V end was cut by 4 bases, the J end by 1 base, with 9 bases between. CDR1 is SGHNT and CDR2 is YYREEE in the germline V gene (reference sequence). The CDR3 runs 14 residues. CDR3 residues: CASSRAGAKNIQYF. The CDR3 DNA is TGTGCCAGCAGCCGAGCGGGTGCCAAAAACATTCAGTACTTC.

The J gene is TRBJ2-5, the V gene TRBV19; D remains ambiguous. The CDR3 runs 15 residues. V lost 5 bases to trimming and J lost 5 bases, with 18 bases between them. Germline V gene lookup returns CDR1 LNHDA and CDR2 SQIVND (reference sequence). The DNA for the CDR3 is TGTGCCAGTAGTCCCCCGGTCCAGGTATGGGAGACCCAGTACTTC. Its translation: CASSPPVQVWETQYF.

The chain uses TRBV5-1 and TRBJ2-1; possible D gene TRBD1, 6 bases. CDR1 is SGHRS, CDR2 YFSETQ, per germline. Trimming took off 0 bases at V and 0 bases at J, with 13 bases between the two ends. This CDR3 has 17 amino acids. The CDR3 DNA reads as TGCGCCAGCAGCTTGGGAGGGGGTTCCAGCTCCTACAATGAGCAGTTCTTC. Protein sequence: CASSLGGGSSSYNEQFF. Complete variable domain (other parts from reference TRBV5-1 and TRBJ2-1): KAGVTQTPRYLIKTRGQQVTLSCSPISGHRSVSWYQQTPGQGLQFLFEYFSETQRNKGNFPGRFSGRQFSNSRSEMNVSTLELGDSALYLCASSLGGGSSSYNEQFFGPGTRLTVL.

V is TRBV4-1 and J is TRBJ1-2; D remains ambiguous. The V end was cut by 4 bases, the J end by 4 bases, with 19 bases between. Per the germline V gene, CDR1 is MGHRA and CDR2 is YSYEKL. CDR3 length: 16 amino acids. This chain's CDR3 is CASSPNAFDPSYGYTF. The CDR3 bases are TGCGCCAGCAGCCCTAACGCATTCGACCCTAGCTATGGCTACACCTTC.

The chain is built from TRBV7-8 and TRBJ2-7; 11 positions agree with TRBD1. The CDR3 is 17 residues long. Losses at the gene ends were 4 bases for V and 2 bases for J; bases not matched to a gene: 10. Germline lookup yields CDR1 SGHVS and CDR2 FQNEAQ. The CDR3 coding sequence is TGTGCCAGCAGCTCCTCGAGAGTGGGACAGGGGGCCTACGAGCAGTACTTC. Protein sequence: CASSSSRVGQGAYEQYF.

The rearrangement links TRBV29-1 to TRBJ1-1, with 7 bases matching TRBD1. With V trimmed by 7 bases and J by 4 bases, 9 bases remained unmatched. Germline V CDR1 and CDR2: SQVTM, ANQGSEA. This CDR3 has 13 amino acids. The CDR3 loop reads CSAVQGLGTEAFF. The CDR3, as DNA: TGCAGCGCTGTACAGGGGTTGGGCACTGAAGCTTTCTTT.

The rearrangement uses TRBV30 and TRBJ2-7; D is undetermined. The germline V and J ends were trimmed by 1 base and 1 base, with 8 bases remaining between them. CDR1 GTSNPN and CDR2 SVGIG come from the germline V gene (reference sequence). This CDR3 comprises 13 residues. The CDR3 DNA sequence: TGTGCCTGGAGTGCACAGCCTTCCTACGAGCAGTACTTC. Its translation is CAWSAQPSYEQYF.

J is TRBJ2-1 and V is TRBV13; 8 bases align to TRBD2. Trimming removed 2 bases from V and 6 bases from J; junction bases left unmatched: 9. The CDR3 is made up of 16 amino acids. From germline, CDR1 is PRHDT and CDR2 FYEKMQ (reference sequence). This chain's CDR3 is CASSLSVGTRSNEQFF. DNA for the CDR3: TGTGCCAGCAGCTTATCGGTTGGGACTAGGAGCAATGAGCAGTTCTTC.

The rearrangement uses TRBV7-2 and TRBJ2-7; 15 nucleotides align to TRBD2. The CDR3 contains 17 residues. Per germline, CDR1 SGHTA and CDR2 FQGNSA. V was pared by 5 bases and J by 2 bases, with 7 bases of the junction left unmatched. The CDR3 region is CASSATGLAGGTYEQYF. In DNA, the CDR3 is TGTGCCAGCAGCGCAACGGGACTAGCGGGAGGCACCTACGAGCAGTACTTC.